These T cell receptor beta chains were read from a single sample in a study of neurological immune-mediated disorders. One entry per CDR3 protein results from TCRdb running MiXCR on the 5' RACE reads. The data show some 49,000 distinct CDR3 sequences, 13% seen once. Input material: PBMCs. The receptors originated from a male donor with HTLV-1-associated myelopathy (HAM/TSP). Both conserved end residues are part of each CDR3. The D gene is left open where the match is weak. Clone size is shown for a subset of rows, as once, few, many or a class of expanded clone.

CDR3aa: CAIGEGNEQYF
CDR3nt: TGTGCCATCGGGGAGGGGAACGAGCAGTACTTC
abundance: NA
v_gene: TRBV10-3
d_gene: TRBD2
j_gene: TRBJ2-7

CDR3aa: CASSESGSSYNEQFF
CDR3nt: TGTGCCAGCAGTGAATCGGGGAGCTCCTACAATGAGCAGTTCTTC
abundance: many
v_gene: TRBV2
d_gene: NA
j_gene: TRBJ2-1

CDR3aa: CASRHHELFF
CDR3nt: TGTGCCAGCAGACACCATGAGCTGTTTTTT
abundance: many
v_gene: TRBV6-2/TRBV6-3
d_gene: NA
j_gene: TRBJ2-2

CDR3aa: CSAISSEISTDTQYF
CDR3nt: TGCAGTGCTATCTCGTCGGAGATAAGCACAGATACGCAGTATTTT
abundance: many
v_gene: TRBV20-1
d_gene: NA
j_gene: TRBJ2-3

CDR3aa: CASSARPETQPDTQYF
CDR3nt: TGTGCCAGCAGCGCCCGGCCAGAGACCCAGCCAGATACGCAGTATTTT
abundance: many
v_gene: TRBV9
d_gene: NA
j_gene: TRBJ2-3

CDR3aa: CASSPGGDYGYTF
CDR3nt: TGCGCCAGCAGCCCAGGGGGGGACTATGGCTACACCTTC
abundance: many
v_gene: TRBV5-1
d_gene: TRBD1
j_gene: TRBJ1-2

CDR3aa: CSAVPGTASSYNEQFF
CDR3nt: TGCAGTGCTGTACCCGGGACGGCGAGCTCCTACAATGAGCAGTTCTTC
abundance: many
v_gene: TRBV20-1
d_gene: NA
j_gene: TRBJ2-1

CDR3aa: CASSQQSGNTIYF
CDR3nt: TGTGCCAGCAGCCAACAGTCTGGAAACACCATATATTTT
abundance: many
v_gene: TRBV14
d_gene: NA
j_gene: TRBJ1-3

CDR3aa: CASSSTRGGAYNEQFF
CDR3nt: TGCGCCAGCAGCTCTACCCGCGGGGGGGCCTACAATGAGCAGTTCTTC
abundance: many
v_gene: TRBV5-1
d_gene: TRBD2
j_gene: TRBJ2-1

CDR3aa: CAWVGGAGYNEQFF
CDR3nt: TGTGCCTGGGTAGGGGGGGCAGGATACAATGAGCAGTTCTTC
abundance: NA
v_gene: TRBV30
d_gene: NA
j_gene: TRBJ2-1

CDR3aa: CASSQGAGPNTGELFF
CDR3nt: TGCGCCAGCAGCCAAGGGGCCGGGCCGAACACCGGGGAGCTGTTTTTT
abundance: NA
v_gene: TRBV4-3
d_gene: NA
j_gene: TRBJ2-2

CDR3aa: CASSWAGIPSGANVLTF
CDR3nt: TGCGCCAGCAGCTGGGCGGGGATCCCCTCTGGGGCCAACGTCCTGACTTTC
abundance: many
v_gene: TRBV5-1
d_gene: NA
j_gene: TRBJ2-6

CDR3aa: CASSPPPGLGRAMNTEAFF
CDR3nt: TGTGCCAGCTCACCACCTCCCGGCCTTGGGAGGGCTATGAACACTGAAGCTTTCTTT
abundance: NA
v_gene: TRBV18
d_gene: NA
j_gene: TRBJ1-1

CDR3aa: CASSSFGRTGELFF
CDR3nt: TGCGCCAGCAGCTCTTTCGGACGGACCGGGGAGCTGTTTTTT
abundance: many
v_gene: TRBV5-1
d_gene: NA
j_gene: TRBJ2-2

CDR3aa: CASSPGGRRRAFF
CDR3nt: TGTGCCAGCAGTCCGGGGGGCAGGCGACGAGCTTTCTTT
abundance: many
v_gene: TRBV28
d_gene: NA
j_gene: TRBJ1-1

CDR3aa: CSARLKGQGVGEQYF
CDR3nt: TGCAGTGCTAGATTGAAGGGACAGGGGGTTGGCGAGCAGTACTTC
abundance: NA
v_gene: TRBV20-1
d_gene: TRBD1
j_gene: TRBJ2-7

CDR3aa: CAIGQGHEKLFF
CDR3nt: TGTGCCATCGGACAGGGCCACGAAAAACTGTTTTTT
abundance: many
v_gene: TRBV10-3
d_gene: TRBD1
j_gene: TRBJ1-4

CDR3aa: CASSYSKLALNQRQHF
CDR3nt: TGTGCCAGCAGTTACTCGAAGCTGGCCCTTAATCAGCGCCAGCATTTT
abundance: NA
v_gene: TRBV6-2/TRBV6-3
d_gene: NA
j_gene: TRBJ1-5

CDR3aa: CASSFYRGGQYF
CDR3nt: TGTGCCAGCAGCTTTTACAGGGGCGGGCAGTACTTC
abundance: many
v_gene: TRBV7-2
d_gene: TRBD1
j_gene: TRBJ2-7

CDR3aa: CSVAQVPYEQYF
CDR3nt: TGCAGCGTTGCCCAGGTCCCCTACGAGCAGTACTTC
abundance: many
v_gene: TRBV29-1
d_gene: NA
j_gene: TRBJ2-7

CDR3aa: CASSLIRAPDTQYF
CDR3nt: TGCGCCAGCAGCTTAATCAGGGCCCCAGATACGCAGTATTTT
abundance: many
v_gene: TRBV5-1
d_gene: NA
j_gene: TRBJ2-3

CDR3aa: CASSQDLMGLDTQYF
CDR3nt: TGCGCCAGCAGCCAAGATCTTATGGGGTTAGATACGCAGTATTTT
abundance: many
v_gene: TRBV4-3
d_gene: NA
j_gene: TRBJ2-3

CDR3aa: CASSVASNQPQHF
CDR3nt: TGTGCCAGCAGCGTAGCTAGCAATCAGCCCCAGCATTTT
abundance: many
v_gene: TRBV9
d_gene: NA
j_gene: TRBJ1-5

CDR3aa: CASSFYICSARDWGDQPQHF
CDR3nt: NA
abundance: NA
v_gene: TRBV5-1
d_gene: NA
j_gene: TRBJ1-5